The entry that follows covers one T cell receptor beta chain sequence. This sample stems from a study of radiation and T cells in renal cell carcinoma. The V gene's germline CDR1 is SGHTA and CDR2 FQGNSA. V lost 3 bases and J 4 bases, leaving 14 bases between the germline ends. The CDR3 is made up of 15 amino acids. As for treatment: treatment-naive control, cytoreductive nephrectomy. Sequencing was performed with immunoSEQ multiplex PCR; in TCRdb, only in-frame clones are kept and a portion is missing. The table has more than 8,000 clones, less than 80% seen once. The starting material was tumor tissue, obtained from a patient whose treatment was nephrectomy without radiotherapy. The receptor comes from a man between 60 and 75 years old with renal cell carcinoma. V and J are TRBV7-2 and TRBJ2-3, with D tentatively TRBD2 (5 bases). CDR3 sequence reads: CASSLMVTRADTQYF. In DNA, the CDR3 is TGTGCCAGCAGCTTGATGGTCACTAGGGCAGATACGCAGTATTTT.